This T cell receptor beta chain was observed in a study of CD8+CD57+ T cells in acquired aplastic anemia. The germline CDR1 and CDR2 sequences are SGHAT and FQNNGV. The length of the CDR3 is 15 residues. Trimming removed 5 bases from V and 4 bases from J; junction bases left unmatched: 7. TCR beta VDJ and CDR3 profiles were obtained from a genomic DNA template. TCRdb reanalysed the reads using MiXCR and keeps one entry per CDR3 protein. The sample has some 170,000 distinct CDR3 sequences, roughly 48% seen once; the top ten hold approximately 1%. Material: sorted CD4+, CD8+, or CD8+CD57+ T cells (not recorded which) from PBMCs. The chain couples TRBV11-2 to TRBJ1-1; 10 bases agree with TRBD1. The receptor's source is a human donor in good health. The CDR3 bases are TGTGCCAGCAGCCCGGGACAGGGGTCGAGCACTGAAGCTTTCTTT. Translating gives CASSPGQGSSTEAFF.